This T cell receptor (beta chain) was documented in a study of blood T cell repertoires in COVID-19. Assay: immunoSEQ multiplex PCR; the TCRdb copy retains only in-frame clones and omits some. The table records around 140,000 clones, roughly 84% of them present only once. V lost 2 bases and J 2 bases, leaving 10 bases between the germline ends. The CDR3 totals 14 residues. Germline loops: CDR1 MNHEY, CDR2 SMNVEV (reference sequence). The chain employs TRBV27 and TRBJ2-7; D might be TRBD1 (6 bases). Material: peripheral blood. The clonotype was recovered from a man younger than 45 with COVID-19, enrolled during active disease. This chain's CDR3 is CASSLQGPTYEQYF. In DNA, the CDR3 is TGTGCCAGCAGTTTACAGGGGCCAACCTACGAGCAGTACTTC.